This T cell receptor beta chain was documented in a study of blood T cell repertoires in COVID-19. Data came from immunoSEQ multiplex PCR; TCRdb stores just in-frame clones and leaves some out. The table shows 150,000 to 200,000 clones, with approximately 88% occurring only once. This clonotype was obtained from a woman aged 18 to 35 who had recovered from COVID-19. The sequenced material came from PBMCs or T cells enriched from blood (not recorded which).

The chain's CDR3 is CASRLVSYRSTNEKLFF. Written as DNA, the CDR3 is TGTGCAAGTCGCTTAGTGAGTTACCGCTCAACTAATGAAAAACTGTTTTTT. The chain is built from TRBV12-2 and TRBJ1-4. TRBV12-2 is classified as a pseudogene. The CDR3 is made up of 17 amino acids.